The 8 T cell receptor beta chains presented below share a single source sample, sequenced in a study of OX40 agonist ivuxolimab in advanced cancers. Data came from immunoSEQ multiplex PCR; TCRdb stores just in-frame clones and leaves some out. Of about 36,000 clones listed, 70% to 85% are singletons. This material consisted of CD4+ or CD8+ T cells sorted from blood, taken in a trial of the OX40 agonist ivuxolimab. The receptor source for this set is an adult with an advanced solid tumor such as melanoma, head and neck, liver or kidney cancer.

In its sample, this clone was seen once. This chain uses TRBV10-3 with TRBJ1-1, with D unresolved. V was clipped by 10 bases and J by 3 bases, with 9 bases between them. The CDR3 contains 11 residues. Germline lookup yields CDR1 ENHRY and CDR2 SYGVKD. The CDR3 DNA is TGTGCCACCTTGTCGGACACTGAAGCTTTCTTT. Its protein product is CATLSDTEAFF.

This chain links TRBV19 with TRBJ1-6; 10 bases are shared with TRBD1. Trimming took 8 bases from V and 7 from J; bases not matched to a gene: 5. Per the germline V gene, CDR1 is LNHDA and CDR2 is SQIVND (reference sequence). CDR3 length equals 14 residues. The CDR3 nucleotides read TGTGCCAGTTGCCGGGACAGGGGAAATTCACCCCTCCACTTT. Protein sequence: CASCRDRGNSPLHF.

The rearrangement uses TRBV2 and TRBJ1-3, with TRBD1 identical over 7 bases. This CDR3 is built from 15 residues. The junction had 6 bases not matched to a gene; V was cut back by 6 bases and J by 1 base. CDR1 is SNHLY and CDR2 is FYNNEI in the germline V gene. CDR3 coding DNA: TGTGCCAGCAGCGAGACAGGGAGTTCTGGAAACACCATATATTTT. This translates into CASSETGSSGNTIYF.

There are many counts of this clone. This chain connects TRBV30 to TRBJ2-1, with TRBD2 identical over 8 bases. Unmatched junction bases numbered 10, after V lost 3 bases and J lost 3 bases. Germline lookup yields CDR1 GTSNPN and CDR2 SVGIG (reference sequence). This CDR3 has 16 amino acids. Written as DNA, the CDR3 is TGTGCCTGGAGCGTCGACTTGGCGGGGGGCTACAATGAGCAGTTCTTC. Translated, it gives CAWSVDLAGGYNEQFF.

V usage is TRBV4-1 and J usage is TRBJ1-5; D uncertain. V dropped 0 bases and J dropped 7 bases, with 10 bases sitting between them. This CDR3 comprises 14 residues. Per the germline V gene, CDR1 is MGHRA and CDR2 is YSYEKL. CDR3 protein: CASSQDQRRQPQHF. In DNA, the CDR3 is TGCGCCAGCAGCCAAGATCAACGACGGCAGCCCCAGCATTTT.

V gene TRBV10-3 combines with J gene TRBJ1-2, with TRBD1 as a possible D gene (5 bases). The CDR3 extends over 11 amino acids. Trimming took 7 bases from V and 8 from J, leaving 11 bases between them. Germline lookup yields CDR1 ENHRY and CDR2 SYGVKD. This chain's CDR3 is CAITSGGGYTF. CDR3 coding DNA: TGTGCCATCACTTCCGGGGGAGGCTACACCTTC.

This chain uses TRBV7-2 with TRBJ2-3; 8 bases match TRBD2. This CDR3 has 17 residues. Germline trimming cut 1 base from V and 4 bases from J; bases unmatched to any gene: 10. The V gene's germline CDR1 is SGHTA and CDR2 FQGNSA. CDR3 nucleotide sequence: TGTGCCAGCAGCTTAGTCGGGGGGGGCAGGTCCGCAGATACGCAGTATTTT. Protein: CASSLVGGGRSADTQYF.

This chain uses TRBV7-9 with TRBJ2-1; D might be TRBD2 (6 bases). Deletions cut 5 bases from V and 15 bases from J, with 17 bases between. There are 12 residues in the CDR3. Germline-derived CDR1 and CDR2 are SEHNR and FQNEAQ (reference sequence). The CDR3 DNA is TGTGCCAGCAGCGCCATCGAGGGAGGCGTGTTCTTC. This translates into CASSAIEGGVFF.